This T cell receptor beta chain was captured in a study of shared clonotypes between healthy human individuals. Genomic DNA per cell subset filled all wells of several immunoSEQ plates. Using about 0.2 ug DNA, some 30,000 T cell genomes, the sorted-subset replicate PCRs were run. Produced via immunoSEQ multiplex PCR; TCRdb's table is partial and in-frame only. This sample yields about 2.1 million clones, of which roughly 95% are seen a single time; under 2% belongs to the top ten. V lost 1 base and J lost 5, with 9 bases in between. The CDR3 runs to 13 residues. Looked up from germline, CDR1 is SGHTA and CDR2 is FQGTGA. Positively selected for CCR7, the CD45RO-negative cells used as naive CD8 cells excluded terminally differentiated effector memory CD45RA+ cells. Healthy HIV-negative adults without recent acute infections or vaccinations served as donors. Adult Caucasians living in Nashville, Tennessee made up all of the donors.

Sequenced material: naive CD8+ T cells from PBMCs. The receptor was isolated from a man aged 18 to 29 in good health. Some clones in this sample may be carry-over from other donors' samples. The J gene is TRBJ2-7, the V gene TRBV7-3; tentative D call: TRBD2 (6 bases). The DNA of the CDR3 is TGTGCCAGCAGCTTAATGCGGGGCCACGAGCAGTACTTC. It codes for CASSLMRGHEQYF.